This is a list of T cell receptor beta chains from one sample in a study of blood T cell repertoires in COVID-19. The protocol was immunoSEQ multiplex PCR, while the TCRdb copy is restricted to in-frame clones and leaves out a portion. Of 80,000 to 95,000 clones listed, around 84% are singletons. Sequencing used peripheral blood. The receptors come from a woman over 75 in a cohort sampled during active or convalescent COVID-19. CDR3s include the opening cysteine and the closing phenylalanine or tryptophan. A D gene is named only where the DNA matches it firmly. Clone size is not always given. Where it is, it says once, few, many or a class for expanded clones.

clone_size: -
d_call: -
j_call: TRBJ1-6
v_call: TRBV15
cdr3_nt: TGTGCCACCAGCAGAGAACAGGGTGTTGGGTCACCCCTCCACTTT
cdr3_aa: CATSREQGVGSPLHF

clone_size: few
d_call: TRBD2
j_call: TRBJ2-3
v_call: TRBV5-1
cdr3_nt: TGCGCCAGCAGCCCGCTAGGGACTAGCGGTCCCACAGATACGCAGTATTTT
cdr3_aa: CASSPLGTSGPTDTQYF

clone_size: -
d_call: -
j_call: TRBJ1-2
v_call: TRBV30
cdr3_nt: TGTGCCTGGAGCGCGCAGGGGAATTGGGTTGGCTACACCTTC
cdr3_aa: CAWSAQGNWVGYTF

clone_size: -
d_call: -
j_call: TRBJ1-2
v_call: TRBV9
cdr3_nt: TGTGCCAGCAGCGTAGTCGGGGAGACCTATGGCTACACCTTC
cdr3_aa: CASSVVGETYGYTF

clone_size: -
d_call: TRBD2
j_call: TRBJ2-5
v_call: TRBV7-6
cdr3_nt: TGTGCCAGCAGCTTAGTTAGCGGGAGGTTAGAGACCCAGTACTTC
cdr3_aa: CASSLVSGRLETQYF

clone_size: once
d_call: TRBD1
j_call: TRBJ1-1
v_call: TRBV5-4
cdr3_nt: TGTGCCAGCAGCCTAGGAGGACAGGGGGAGATCACTGAAGCTTTCTTT
cdr3_aa: CASSLGGQGEITEAFF

clone_size: -
d_call: TRBD1
j_call: TRBJ1-4
v_call: TRBV7-8
cdr3_nt: TGTGCCAGCAGCTCGGGACAGGGGGATGAAAAACTGTTTTTT
cdr3_aa: CASSSGQGDEKLFF

clone_size: -
d_call: -
j_call: TRBJ1-2
v_call: TRBV5-4
cdr3_nt: TGTGCCAGCAGCTTCGACTCGGATGGCTACACCTTC
cdr3_aa: CASSFDSDGYTF

clone_size: once
d_call: TRBD1
j_call: TRBJ1-6
v_call: TRBV18
cdr3_nt: TGTGCCAGCTCACCCCAAGCTAGGGACAGGGTGAATTCACCCCTCCACTTT
cdr3_aa: CASSPQARDRVNSPLHF

clone_size: -
d_call: TRBD1
j_call: TRBJ1-2
v_call: TRBV7-2
cdr3_nt: TGTGCCAGCAGGTCCGGGACAGAACCTTTGGGCTACACCTTC
cdr3_aa: CASRSGTEPLGYTF

clone_size: once
d_call: -
j_call: TRBJ1-1
v_call: TRBV6-5
cdr3_nt: TGTGCCAGCAGGTCCGGACTGTACACTGAAGCTTTCTTT
cdr3_aa: CASRSGLYTEAFF

clone_size: -
d_call: TRBD2
j_call: TRBJ2-3
v_call: TRBV13
cdr3_nt: TGTGCCAGCGGTCTAGCGGGAGTATCCGATACGCAGTATTTT
cdr3_aa: CASGLAGVSDTQYF

clone_size: medium-sized
d_call: TRBD1
j_call: TRBJ2-2
v_call: TRBV28
cdr3_nt: TGTGCCAGCAGTGGGGACAGGCGGACCGGGGAGCTGTTTTTT
cdr3_aa: CASSGDRRTGELFF

clone_size: -
d_call: -
j_call: TRBJ1-1
v_call: TRBV14
cdr3_nt: TGTGCCAGCAGCTTCAGGGGCCACACTGAAGCTTTCTTT
cdr3_aa: CASSFRGHTEAFF

clone_size: once
d_call: -
j_call: TRBJ2-2
v_call: TRBV5-1
cdr3_nt: TGCGCCAGCAGCTCGCTACCTCGTGGCACCGGGGAGCTGTTTTTT
cdr3_aa: CASSSLPRGTGELFF

clone_size: -
d_call: TRBD1
j_call: TRBJ1-1
v_call: TRBV6-5
cdr3_nt: TGTGCCAGCAGAGAGACAGGGGCTGAAGCTTTCTTT
cdr3_aa: CASRETGAEAFF

clone_size: -
d_call: TRBD2
j_call: TRBJ2-5
v_call: TRBV18
cdr3_nt: TGTGCCAGCTCGCGGACTAGTGGGACCCAGTACTTC
cdr3_aa: CASSRTSGTQYF

clone_size: -
d_call: -
j_call: TRBJ1-6
v_call: TRBV3-1/TRBV3-2
cdr3_nt: TGTGCCAGCAGCCAAGGGACAGATAATTCACCCCTCCACTTT
cdr3_aa: CASSQGTDNSPLHF

clone_size: -
d_call: TRBD1
j_call: TRBJ1-5
v_call: TRBV10-2
cdr3_nt: TGCGCCAGCAGTGACGGGACAGGGGCCCCCCAGCCCCAGCATTTT
cdr3_aa: CASSDGTGAPQPQHF

clone_size: -
d_call: TRBD1
j_call: TRBJ1-2
v_call: TRBV5-1
cdr3_nt: TGCGCCAGCTCCGGAGGGACAGCCTCCTATGGCTACACCTTC
cdr3_aa: CASSGGTASYGYTF

clone_size: -
d_call: TRBD1
j_call: TRBJ2-2
v_call: TRBV9
cdr3_nt: TGTGCCAGCAGCGTGACAGGGGCCACCGGGGAGCTGTTTTTT
cdr3_aa: CASSVTGATGELFF

clone_size: -
d_call: TRBD2
j_call: TRBJ2-2
v_call: TRBV18
cdr3_nt: TGTGCCAGCTCCCCGATGCAGGGACTAGCGACCACCGGGGAGCTGTTTTTT
cdr3_aa: CASSPMQGLATTGELFF

clone_size: -
d_call: TRBD2
j_call: TRBJ2-7
v_call: TRBV28
cdr3_nt: TGTGCCAGCAGCACCCCGGGACTAGGGTCCTACGAGCAGTACTTC
cdr3_aa: CASSTPGLGSYEQYF

clone_size: once
d_call: TRBD1
j_call: TRBJ1-5
v_call: TRBV19
cdr3_nt: TGTGCCAGTAGTATAGACCCGGGACAGAGAAATCAGCCCCAGCATTTT
cdr3_aa: CASSIDPGQRNQPQHF

clone_size: -
d_call: -
j_call: TRBJ1-5
v_call: TRBV10-3
cdr3_nt: TGTGCCATCAGTGAAGTTGGACAGAGCAATCAGCCCCAGCATTTT
cdr3_aa: CAISEVGQSNQPQHF

clone_size: -
d_call: -
j_call: TRBJ1-1
v_call: TRBV2
cdr3_nt: TGTGCCAGCATCAAGCGGGCGCAGGCGAACACTGAAGCTTTCTTT
cdr3_aa: CASIKRAQANTEAFF

clone_size: -
d_call: -
j_call: TRBJ1-2
v_call: TRBV6-1
cdr3_nt: TGTGCCAGCAGTGAAGGAGTTGGCTATGGCTACACCTTC
cdr3_aa: CASSEGVGYGYTF

clone_size: -
d_call: -
j_call: TRBJ1-2
v_call: TRBV6-1
cdr3_nt: TGTGCCAGCAGTGAACTAACAGTCGACGGCTACACCTTC
cdr3_aa: CASSELTVDGYTF

clone_size: few
d_call: TRBD2
j_call: TRBJ2-3
v_call: TRBV18
cdr3_nt: TGTGCCAGCTCACCAAGGACTAGCCGGGGCACAGATACGCAGTATTTT
cdr3_aa: CASSPRTSRGTDTQYF

clone_size: -
d_call: TRBD1
j_call: TRBJ1-1
v_call: TRBV24-1
cdr3_nt: TGTGCCACCAGTGACGCCGGGACAGAGAACACTGAAGCTTTCTTT
cdr3_aa: CATSDAGTENTEAFF

clone_size: -
d_call: TRBD1
j_call: TRBJ2-3
v_call: TRBV19
cdr3_nt: TGTGCCAGTAGTATTCAGGGACGGACAGGGAGGACAGATACGCAGTATTTT
cdr3_aa: CASSIQGRTGRTDTQYF

clone_size: -
d_call: -
j_call: TRBJ2-5
v_call: TRBV18
cdr3_nt: TGTGCCAGCTCACCACCGACAAAGGGGCAAGAGACCCAGTACTTC
cdr3_aa: CASSPPTKGQETQYF

clone_size: -
d_call: -
j_call: TRBJ2-1
v_call: TRBV5-5
cdr3_nt: TGTGCCAGCAGCCACGCTACTAGTGAGCAGTTCTTC
cdr3_aa: CASSHATSEQFF

clone_size: -
d_call: TRBD2
j_call: TRBJ2-1
v_call: TRBV3-1/TRBV3-2
cdr3_nt: TGTGCCAGCAGTCCGACTAGCGGGGGTTACAATGAGCAGTTCTTC
cdr3_aa: CASSPTSGGYNEQFF

clone_size: -
d_call: -
j_call: TRBJ2-7
v_call: TRBV3-1/TRBV3-2
cdr3_nt: TGTGCCAGCAGCCAAGTTGGGGGACTCTCCTACGAGCAGTACTTC
cdr3_aa: CASSQVGGLSYEQYF

clone_size: -
d_call: TRBD1
j_call: TRBJ1-2
v_call: TRBV4-1
cdr3_nt: TGCGCCAGCAGCCAAACCGGGACAGTATCGGGCTACACCTTC
cdr3_aa: CASSQTGTVSGYTF

clone_size: -
d_call: TRBD2
j_call: TRBJ2-5
v_call: TRBV5-5
cdr3_nt: TGTGCCAGCAGCGCCGGGACTAGCGGCCTCCAAGAGACCCAGTACTTC
cdr3_aa: CASSAGTSGLQETQYF

clone_size: few
d_call: TRBD1
j_call: TRBJ2-2
v_call: TRBV5-1
cdr3_nt: TGCGCCAGCAGATTCGGGACAGGGAACGGGGAGCTGTTTTTT
cdr3_aa: CASRFGTGNGELFF

clone_size: -
d_call: -
j_call: TRBJ2-5
v_call: TRBV2
cdr3_nt: TGTGCCACCGTCGCCGGGGGTCTAGAAGAGACCCAGTACTTC
cdr3_aa: CATVAGGLEETQYF